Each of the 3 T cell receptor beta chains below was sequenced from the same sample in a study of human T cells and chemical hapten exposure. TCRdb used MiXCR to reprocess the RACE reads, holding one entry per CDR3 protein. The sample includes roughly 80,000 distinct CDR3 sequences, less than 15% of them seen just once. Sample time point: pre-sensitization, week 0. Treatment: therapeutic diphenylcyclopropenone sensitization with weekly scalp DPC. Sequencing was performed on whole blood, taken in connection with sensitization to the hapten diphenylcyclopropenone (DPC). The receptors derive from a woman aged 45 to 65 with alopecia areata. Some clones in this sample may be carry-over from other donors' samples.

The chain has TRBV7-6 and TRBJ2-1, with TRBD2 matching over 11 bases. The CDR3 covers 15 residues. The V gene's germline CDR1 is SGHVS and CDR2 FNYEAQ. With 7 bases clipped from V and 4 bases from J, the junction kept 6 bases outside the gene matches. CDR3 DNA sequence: TGTGCCAGCAAAATAGCGGGAGGGCCTTACAATGAGCAGTTCTTC. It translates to CASKIAGGPYNEQFF.

CDR3 sequence: CSVGVEDGYTF. The CDR3 DNA reads as TGCAGCGTTGGCGTCGAGGATGGCTACACCTTC. The V and J genes are TRBV29-1 and TRBJ1-2, with D unclear. Trimming stripped 4 bases from V and 6 bases from J, with 9 bases between. Germline CDR1 reads SQVTM; CDR2 reads ANQGSEA. The CDR3 loop spans 11 amino acids.

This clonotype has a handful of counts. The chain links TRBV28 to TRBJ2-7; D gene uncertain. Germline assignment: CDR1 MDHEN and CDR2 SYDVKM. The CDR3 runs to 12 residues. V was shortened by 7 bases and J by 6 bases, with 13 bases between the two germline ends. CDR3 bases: TGTGCCAGCACGAGCAATGGGCCCGAGCAGTACTTC. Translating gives CASTSNGPEQYF.